The TCR beta chain under discussion was sequenced for a study of CD8 T cells in Susac syndrome. Random hexamers were used to reverse transcribe 0.5 to 1 ug of RNA. TCRdb independently ran MiXCR on the immunoSEQ multiplex PCR reads; one entry per CDR3 protein. In the table there are roughly 80,000 distinct CDR3 sequences, roughly 91% of which are singletons. Trimming removed 5 bases at V and 4 bases at J, with 15 bases between. This CDR3 is 16 amino acids long. Per germline, CDR1 SSHAT and CDR2 FNYEAQ (reference sequence). This receptor was identified in a human donor with Susac syndrome. The V call is TRBV7-7, the J call TRBJ2-6; D call uncertain. Specimen: CD4+ T cells from PBMCs. The CDR3 bases are TGTGCCAGCAGCCCACCCCTCGGTAACGGGGCCAACGTCCTGACTTTC. It is translated as CASSPPLGNGANVLTF.